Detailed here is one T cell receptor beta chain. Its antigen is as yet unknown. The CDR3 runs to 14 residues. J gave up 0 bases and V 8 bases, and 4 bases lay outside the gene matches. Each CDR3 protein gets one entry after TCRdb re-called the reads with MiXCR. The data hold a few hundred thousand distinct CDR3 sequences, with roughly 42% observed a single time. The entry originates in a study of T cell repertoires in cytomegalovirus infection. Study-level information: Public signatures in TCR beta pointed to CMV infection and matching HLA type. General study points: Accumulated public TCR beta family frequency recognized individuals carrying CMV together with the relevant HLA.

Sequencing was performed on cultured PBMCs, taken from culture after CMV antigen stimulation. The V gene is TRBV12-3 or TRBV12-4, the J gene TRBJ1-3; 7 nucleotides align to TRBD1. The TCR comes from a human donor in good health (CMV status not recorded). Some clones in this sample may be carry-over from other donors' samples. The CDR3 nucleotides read TGTGCCAGCTTCGACAGGGACTCTGGAAACACCATATATTTT. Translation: CASFDRDSGNTIYF.